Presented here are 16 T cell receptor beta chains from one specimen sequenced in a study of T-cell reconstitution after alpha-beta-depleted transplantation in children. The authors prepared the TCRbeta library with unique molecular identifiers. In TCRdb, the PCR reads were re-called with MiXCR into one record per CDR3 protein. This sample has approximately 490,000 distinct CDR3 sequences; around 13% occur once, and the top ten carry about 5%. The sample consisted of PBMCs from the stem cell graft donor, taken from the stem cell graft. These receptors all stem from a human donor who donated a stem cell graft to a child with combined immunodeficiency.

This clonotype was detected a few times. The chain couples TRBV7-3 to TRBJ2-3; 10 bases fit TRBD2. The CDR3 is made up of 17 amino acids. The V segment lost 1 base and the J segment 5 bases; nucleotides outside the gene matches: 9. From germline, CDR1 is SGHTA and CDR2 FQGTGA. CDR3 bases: TGTGCCAGCAGCTTAAACCCCTGGACTAGCGGTTTAGATACGCAGTATTTT. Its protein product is CASSLNPWTSGLDTQYF.

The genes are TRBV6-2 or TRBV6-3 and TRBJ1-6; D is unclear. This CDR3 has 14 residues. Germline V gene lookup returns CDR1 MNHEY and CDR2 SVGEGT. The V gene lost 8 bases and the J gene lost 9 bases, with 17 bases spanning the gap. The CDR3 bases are TGTGCCAGCCGAGATAGAGTCTTTCTTTCACCCCTCCACTTT. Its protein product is CASRDRVFLSPLHF.

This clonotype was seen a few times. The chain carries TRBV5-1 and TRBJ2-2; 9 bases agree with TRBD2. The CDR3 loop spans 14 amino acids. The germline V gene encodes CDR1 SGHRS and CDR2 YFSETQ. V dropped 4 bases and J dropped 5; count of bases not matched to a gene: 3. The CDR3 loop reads CASSIAGETGELFF. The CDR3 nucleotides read TGCGCCAGCAGCATAGCGGGAGAGACCGGGGAGCTGTTTTTT. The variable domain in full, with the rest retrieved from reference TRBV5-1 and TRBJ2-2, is KAGVTQTPRYLIKTRGQQVTLSCSPISGHRSVSWYQQTPGQGLQFLFEYFSETQRNKGNFPGRFSGRQFSNSRSEMNVSTLELGDSALYLCASSIAGETGELFFGEGSRLTVL.

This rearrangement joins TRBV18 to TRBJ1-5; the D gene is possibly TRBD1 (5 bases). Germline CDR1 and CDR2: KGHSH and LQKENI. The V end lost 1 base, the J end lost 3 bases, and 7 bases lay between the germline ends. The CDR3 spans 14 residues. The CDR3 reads CASSPQGNNQPQHF. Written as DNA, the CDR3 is TGTGCCAGCTCACCACAGGGGAACAATCAGCCCCAGCATTTT.

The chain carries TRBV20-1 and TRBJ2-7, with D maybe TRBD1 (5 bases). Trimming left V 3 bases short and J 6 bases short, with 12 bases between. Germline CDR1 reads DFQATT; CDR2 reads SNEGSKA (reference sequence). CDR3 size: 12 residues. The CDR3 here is CSASSRVFEQYF. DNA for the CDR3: TGCAGTGCTAGTTCCAGGGTCTTCGAGCAGTACTTC.

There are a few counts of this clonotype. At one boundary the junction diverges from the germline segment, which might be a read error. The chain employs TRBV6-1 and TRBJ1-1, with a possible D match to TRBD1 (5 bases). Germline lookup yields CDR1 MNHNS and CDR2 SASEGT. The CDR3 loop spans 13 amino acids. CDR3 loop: CASRQNPGTALLF. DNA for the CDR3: TGTGCCAGCAGACAGAATCCCGGGACCGCCCTTCTCTTT.

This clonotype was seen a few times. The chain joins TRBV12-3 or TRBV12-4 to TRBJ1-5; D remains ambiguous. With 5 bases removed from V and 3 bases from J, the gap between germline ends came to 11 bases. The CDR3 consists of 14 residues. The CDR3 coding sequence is TGTGCCAGCAGTCCCGGACCTATCAATCAGCCCCAGCATTTT. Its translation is CASSPGPINQPQHF.

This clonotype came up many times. DNA for the CDR3: TGTGCCAGCAGCTTCCCCAGCGGTTACAATGAGCAGTTCTTC. Its protein product is CASSFPSGYNEQFF. This chain uses TRBV13 with TRBJ2-1, with D possibly being TRBD2 (5 bases). The CDR3 sequence is 14 residues long. Germline CDR1 is PRHDT and CDR2 is FYEKMQ (reference sequence). The V end was cut by 3 bases, the J end by 4 bases, with 10 bases between.

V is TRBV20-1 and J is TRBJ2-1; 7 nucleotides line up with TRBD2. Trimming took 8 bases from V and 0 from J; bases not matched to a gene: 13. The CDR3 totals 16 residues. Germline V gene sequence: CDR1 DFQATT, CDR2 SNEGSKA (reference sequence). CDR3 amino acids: CSPLIGGSYSYNEQFF. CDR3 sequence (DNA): TGCAGTCCGCTGATTGGCGGGAGCTACTCCTACAATGAGCAGTTCTTC.

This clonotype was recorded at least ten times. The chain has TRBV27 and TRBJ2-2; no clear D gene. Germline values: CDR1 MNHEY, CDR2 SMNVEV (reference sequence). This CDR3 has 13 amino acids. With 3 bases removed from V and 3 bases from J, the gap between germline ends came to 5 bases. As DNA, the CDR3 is TGTGCCAGCAGTTTTTTGTACACCGGGGAGCTGTTTTTT. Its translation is CASSFLYTGELFF.

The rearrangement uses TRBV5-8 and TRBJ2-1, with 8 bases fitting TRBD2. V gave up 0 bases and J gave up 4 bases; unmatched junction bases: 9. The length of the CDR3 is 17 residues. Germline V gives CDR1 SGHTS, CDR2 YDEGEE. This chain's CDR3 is CASSLGPGTRSYNEQFF. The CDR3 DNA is TGTGCCAGCAGCTTGGGCCCCGGGACTAGATCTTACAATGAGCAGTTCTTC. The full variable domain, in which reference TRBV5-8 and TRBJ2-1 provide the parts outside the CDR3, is EAGVTQSPTHLIKTRGQQATLRCSPISGHTSVYWYQQALGLGLQFLLWYDEGEERNRGNFPPRFSGRQFPNYSSELNVNALELEDSALYLCASSLGPGTRSYNEQFFGPGTRLTVL.

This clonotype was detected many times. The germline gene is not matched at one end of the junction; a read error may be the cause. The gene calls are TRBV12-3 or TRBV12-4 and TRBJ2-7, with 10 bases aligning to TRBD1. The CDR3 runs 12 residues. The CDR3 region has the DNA TGTGCCAGCAGTTATCGACAGGGGGCTAGGCACTTC. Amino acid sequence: CASSYRQGARHF.

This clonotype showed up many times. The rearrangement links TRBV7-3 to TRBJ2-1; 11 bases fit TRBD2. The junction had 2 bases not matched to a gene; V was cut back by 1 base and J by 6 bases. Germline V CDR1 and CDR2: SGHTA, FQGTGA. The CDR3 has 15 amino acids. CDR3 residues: CASSLSLAGGNEQFF. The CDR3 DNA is TGTGCCAGCAGCTTAAGTCTAGCGGGGGGCAATGAGCAGTTCTTC.

The CDR3 sequence is CASTLAPTGGVRELFF. Written as DNA, the CDR3 is TGTGCCAGCACCCTCGCCCCGACCGGGGGGGTGAGGGAGCTGTTTTTT. The rearrangement links TRBV7-2 to TRBJ2-2; 8 bases agree with TRBD2. Germline CDR1 reads SGHTA; CDR2 reads FQGNSA. The CDR3 loop spans 16 amino acids. V lost 7 bases and J lost 9; bases outside the gene matches: 16.

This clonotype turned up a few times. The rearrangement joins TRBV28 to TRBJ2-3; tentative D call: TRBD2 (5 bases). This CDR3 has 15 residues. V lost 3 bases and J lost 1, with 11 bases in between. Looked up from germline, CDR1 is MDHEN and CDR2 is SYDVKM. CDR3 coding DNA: TGTGCCAGCAGTTTTGAGCGGTTGGGCACAGATACGCAGTATTTT. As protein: CASSFERLGTDTQYF.

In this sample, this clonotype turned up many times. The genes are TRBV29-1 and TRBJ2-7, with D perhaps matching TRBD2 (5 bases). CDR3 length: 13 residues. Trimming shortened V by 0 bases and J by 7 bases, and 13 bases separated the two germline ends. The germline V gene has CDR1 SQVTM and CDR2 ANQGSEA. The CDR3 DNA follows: TGCAGCGTTGAAGAGAGAAACCGAGGGGAGCAGTACTTC. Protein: CSVEERNRGEQYF.